The clone carrying this T cell receptor beta chain was found a few times. As yet, its antigen is unknown. Other nucleotide sequences in the sample specify the same CDR3. This entry comes from a study of shared clonotypes between healthy human individuals. Generated by immunoSEQ multiplex PCR, the TCRdb table keeps only in-frame clones and is missing some. The sample shows approximately 2.5 million clones, more than 80% of them seen only once. Study observations and caveats: Relative to clonotypes present in all four donors, those not shared had lower generation probabilities.

V lost 0 bases and J lost 0, with 4 bases in between. CDR3 length equals 13 residues. CDR1 is SGHRS, CDR2 YFSETQ, per germline. The chain uses TRBV5-1 and TRBJ2-7, with no clear D. Input material: naive CD4+ T cells sorted from blood. The subset denotes: CD45RA+ positively selected. The receptor was isolated from a man between 18 and 29 years old in good health. This chain's CDR3 is CASSLGSSYEQYF. The CDR3, as DNA: TGCGCCAGCAGCTTGGGGAGCTCCTACGAGCAGTACTTC.